Here is one T cell receptor beta chain with its context. TCRdb's copy holds only in-frame clones and misses some; the assay was immunoSEQ multiplex PCR. This table holds approximately 280,000 clones, about 89% found once. The sample is drawn from a study of blood T cell repertoires in COVID-19. Germline V CDR1 and CDR2: SGHVS, FQNEAQ. V shed 5 bases and J shed 3 bases, with 14 bases lying between them. This CDR3 contains 15 residues. The TCR sequence derives from a man aged 40-55 years with acute or convalescent COVID-19. The sequenced sample was peripheral blood. This chain joins TRBV7-8 and TRBJ1-3; perhaps TRBD1 as D (5 bases). DNA of the CDR3: TGTGCCAGCAGCACGGGACTAGGGATTGGAAACACCATATATTTT. Protein sequence: CASSTGLGIGNTIYF.